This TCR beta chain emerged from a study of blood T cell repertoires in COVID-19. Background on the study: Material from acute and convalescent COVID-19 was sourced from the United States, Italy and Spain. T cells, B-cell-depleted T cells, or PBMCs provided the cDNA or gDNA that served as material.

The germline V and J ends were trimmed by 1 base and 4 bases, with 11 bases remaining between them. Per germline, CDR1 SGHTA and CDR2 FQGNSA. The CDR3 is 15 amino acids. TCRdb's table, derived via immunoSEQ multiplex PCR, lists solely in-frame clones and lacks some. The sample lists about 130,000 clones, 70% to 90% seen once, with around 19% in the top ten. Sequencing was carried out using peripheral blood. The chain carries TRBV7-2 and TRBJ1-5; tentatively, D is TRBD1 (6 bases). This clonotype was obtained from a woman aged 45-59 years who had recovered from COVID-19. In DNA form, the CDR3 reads TGTGCCAGCAGCTTAGGACAGGCTCGTAATCAGCCCCAGCATTTT. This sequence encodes CASSLGQARNQPQHF.